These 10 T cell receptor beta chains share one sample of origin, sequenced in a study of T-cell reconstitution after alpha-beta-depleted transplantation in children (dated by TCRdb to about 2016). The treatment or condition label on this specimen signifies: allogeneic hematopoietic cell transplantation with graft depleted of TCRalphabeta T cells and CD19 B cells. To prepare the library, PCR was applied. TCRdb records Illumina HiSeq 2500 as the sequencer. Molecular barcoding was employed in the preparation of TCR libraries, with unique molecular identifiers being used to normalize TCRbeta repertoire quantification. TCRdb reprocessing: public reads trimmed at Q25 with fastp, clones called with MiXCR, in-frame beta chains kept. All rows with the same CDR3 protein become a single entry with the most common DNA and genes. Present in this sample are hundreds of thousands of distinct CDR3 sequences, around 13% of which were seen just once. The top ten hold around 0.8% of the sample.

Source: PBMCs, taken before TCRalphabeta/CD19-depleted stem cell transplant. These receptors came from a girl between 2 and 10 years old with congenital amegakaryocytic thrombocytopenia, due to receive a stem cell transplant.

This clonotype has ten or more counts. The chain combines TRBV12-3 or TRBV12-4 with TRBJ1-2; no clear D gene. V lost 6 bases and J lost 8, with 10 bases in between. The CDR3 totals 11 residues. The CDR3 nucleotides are TGTGCCAGCAGCCCCCCTGTGGGCTACACCTTC. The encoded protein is CASSPPVGYTF.

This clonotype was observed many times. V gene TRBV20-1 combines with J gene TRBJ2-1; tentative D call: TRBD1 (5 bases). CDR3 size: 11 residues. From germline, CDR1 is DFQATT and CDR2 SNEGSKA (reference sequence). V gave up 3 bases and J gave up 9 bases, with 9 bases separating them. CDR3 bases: TGCAGTGCTAGGGACATTAGTGAGCAGTTCTTC. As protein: CSARDISEQFF.

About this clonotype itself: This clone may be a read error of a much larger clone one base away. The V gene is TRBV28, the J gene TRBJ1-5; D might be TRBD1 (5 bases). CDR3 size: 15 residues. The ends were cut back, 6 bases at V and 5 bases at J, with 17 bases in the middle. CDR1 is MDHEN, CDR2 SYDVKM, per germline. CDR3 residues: CASRRHRCLDQPQHF. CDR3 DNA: TGTGCCAGCAGGCGCCACAGGTGTCTCGATCAGCCCCAGCATTTT.

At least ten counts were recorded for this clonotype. CDR3 DNA sequence: TGTGCCACCAGCATTTCAGGACAGGGCTCGGATACGCAGTATTTT. It is translated as CATSISGQGSDTQYF. The chain couples TRBV15 to TRBJ2-3; 8 nucleotides match TRBD1. This CDR3 has 15 amino acids. The J segment lost 6 bases and the V segment lost 4 bases, leaving 9 bases of the junction unmatched. Germline CDR1 and CDR2: LNHNV and YYDKDF (reference sequence). The full variable domain, in which reference TRBV15 and TRBJ2-3 provide the parts outside the CDR3, is DAMVIQNPRYQVTQFGKPVTLSCSQTLNHNVMYWYQQKSSQAPKLLFHYYDKDFNNEADTPDNFQSRRPNTSFCFLDIRSPGLGDTAMYLCATSISGQGSDTQYFGPGTRLTVL.

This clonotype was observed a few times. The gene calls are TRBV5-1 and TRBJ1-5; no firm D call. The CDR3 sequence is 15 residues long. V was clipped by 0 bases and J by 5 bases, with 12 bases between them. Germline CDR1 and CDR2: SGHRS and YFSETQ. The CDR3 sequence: CASSLDPGADQPQHF. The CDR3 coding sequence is TGCGCCAGCAGCTTGGATCCGGGAGCGGATCAGCCCCAGCATTTT.

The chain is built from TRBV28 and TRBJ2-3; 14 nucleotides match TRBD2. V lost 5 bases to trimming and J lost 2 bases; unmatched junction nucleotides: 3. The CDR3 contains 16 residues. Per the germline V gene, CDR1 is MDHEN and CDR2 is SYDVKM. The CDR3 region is CASSGLAGGTTDTQYF. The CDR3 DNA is TGTGCCAGCAGTGGACTAGCGGGAGGTACCACAGATACGCAGTATTTT.

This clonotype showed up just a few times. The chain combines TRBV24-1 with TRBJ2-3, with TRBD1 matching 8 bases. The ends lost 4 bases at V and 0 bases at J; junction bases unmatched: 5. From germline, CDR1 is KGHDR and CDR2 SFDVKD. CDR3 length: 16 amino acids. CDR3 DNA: TGTGCCACCAGTGAAGACAGGGGCTCTAGCACAGATACGCAGTATTTT. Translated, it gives CATSEDRGSSTDTQYF.

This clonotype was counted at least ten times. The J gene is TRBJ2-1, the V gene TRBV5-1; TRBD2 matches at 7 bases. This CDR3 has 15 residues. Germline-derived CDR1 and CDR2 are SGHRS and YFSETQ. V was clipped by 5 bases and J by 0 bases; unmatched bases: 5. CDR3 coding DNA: TGCGCCAGCAGAACTAGCGCGAGCTCCTACAATGAGCAGTTCTTC. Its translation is CASRTSASSYNEQFF.

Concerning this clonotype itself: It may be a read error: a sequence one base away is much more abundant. The CDR3 region is CASSLEPGRLETQYF. DNA of the CDR3: TGTGCCAGCAGCTTGGAGCCTGGGCGACTAGAGACCCAGTACTTC. The chain couples TRBV5-5 to TRBJ2-5; unclear D gene. The V gene lost 0 bases and the J gene lost 4 bases, with 13 bases spanning the gap. Germline assignment: CDR1 SGHKS and CDR2 YYEKEE (reference sequence). The CDR3 runs to 15 residues.

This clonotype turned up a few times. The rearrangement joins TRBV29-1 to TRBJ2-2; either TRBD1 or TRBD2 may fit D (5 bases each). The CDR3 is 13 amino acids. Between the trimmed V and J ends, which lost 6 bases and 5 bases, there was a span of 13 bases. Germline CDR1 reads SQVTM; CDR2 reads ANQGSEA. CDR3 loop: CSVTGTATGELFF. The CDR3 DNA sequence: TGCAGCGTGACCGGGACGGCTACCGGGGAGCTGTTTTTT.